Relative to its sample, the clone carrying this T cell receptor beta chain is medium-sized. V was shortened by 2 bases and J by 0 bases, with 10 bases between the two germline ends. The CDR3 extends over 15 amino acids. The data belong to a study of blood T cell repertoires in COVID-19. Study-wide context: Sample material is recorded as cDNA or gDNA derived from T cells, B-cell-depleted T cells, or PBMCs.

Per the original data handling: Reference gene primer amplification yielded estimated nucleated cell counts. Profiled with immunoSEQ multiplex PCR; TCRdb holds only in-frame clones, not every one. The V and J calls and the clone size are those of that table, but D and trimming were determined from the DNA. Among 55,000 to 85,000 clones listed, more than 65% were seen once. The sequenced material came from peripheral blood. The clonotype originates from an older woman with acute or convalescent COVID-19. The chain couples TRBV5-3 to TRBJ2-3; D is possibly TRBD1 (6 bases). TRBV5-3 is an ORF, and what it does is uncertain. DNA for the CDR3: TGTGCCAGAAGCTTCACAGGGTCCAGCACAGATACGCAGTATTTT. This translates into CARSFTGSSTDTQYF.